The T cell receptor (beta chain) described here comes from a study of human T cells and chemical hapten exposure. Time point in this sample: healthy volunteer bleed at 2 weeks. Unfractionated whole blood was the source from which total RNA was extracted. This clonotype was observed at least ten times. MiXCR, run by TCRdb on the RACE reads, gives a single entry per CDR3 protein. The profile covers 130,000 or so distinct CDR3 sequences, with roughly 9% appearing a single time and 1.5% to 2% taken by the ten largest. Deletions cut 5 bases from V and 0 bases from J, with 8 bases between. This CDR3 has 13 amino acids.

The TCR comes from a male donor in good health. Some clones in this sample may be carry-over from other donors' samples. The specimen sequenced was whole blood. The chain links TRBV12-3 or TRBV12-4 to TRBJ2-7; D gene ambiguous. This CDR3 is CASSGSSSYEQYF. The DNA of the CDR3 is TGTGCCAGCAGTGGGTCGAGCTCCTACGAGCAGTACTTC.